This T cell receptor beta chain was documented in a study of CD8+ T cells in alopecia areata. Overall study findings and caveats: Scalp and blood retained many expanded lesional clones during tofacitinib.

This sample's treatment: oral pan-JAK inhibitor, 5-10 mg twice daily. In each case, RNA was isolated and then reverse transcribed into cDNA as the sequencing template. TCRdb's copy holds only in-frame clones and misses some; the assay was immunoSEQ multiplex PCR. The sample contains about 210,000 clones, more than 45% of which appear only once. V was cut by 0 bases and J by 5 bases, with 13 bases left in between. The CDR3 runs 15 residues. In regard to this clone: The antigen is unknown.

The clonotype originates from a human donor with alopecia areata. Sequenced material: CD4+ T cells sorted from blood, taken at week 4, from a patient treated with tofacitinib. This chain connects TRBV23-1 to TRBJ2-5; the D is unclear. TRBV23-1 is known as an ORF, though its function is uncertain. The CDR3 here is CASSQSTPGSETQYF. Here the CDR3 DNA reads TGCGCCAGCAGTCAATCGACTCCGGGTTCGGAGACCCAGTACTTC.